This TCR beta chain was profiled in a study of cytomegalovirus exposure and HLA in healthy donors. Whole-study context: There were about 85 million unique TCRs (from HLA-typed donors) in an early data release. Clustering assigned approximately 79% of the approximately 390 genotyped donors to the Caucasian-associated ancestry cluster.

Findings of the study overall: A list of 150 or so TCR beta chains associated with cytomegalovirus was given.

Concerning this clone itself: Its specificity is unknown.

Researchers ran the PCR with 60 Vbeta and 13 Jbeta primers. Method: immunoSEQ multiplex PCR; TCRdb's copy keeps in-frame clones and lacks some. The table includes more than 130,000 clones, 60% to 85% detected once. The sequenced material came from PBMCs. The TCR sequence derives from a man between 18 and 29 years old in good health and CMV-seronegative.

In DNA, the CDR3 is TGTGCCTGGATGGCCCCCCTCGGCTCGGGGTGGGGGGCCTACGAGCAGTACTTC. Translating gives CAWMAPLGSGWGAYEQYF. The rearrangement links TRBV30 to TRBJ2-7, with a weak D call TRBD2 (6 bases). Germline V gene data show CDR1 as GTSNPN and CDR2 as SVGIG (reference sequence). Trimming pared 4 bases from V and 2 bases from J, leaving 27 bases between. This CDR3 contains 18 residues.